The T cell receptor (beta chain) under discussion was sequenced for a study of CD8 T cells in Susac syndrome. On the study more broadly: Of the sequenced Susac syndrome patients, roughly six had active disease and fewer than 10 were in remission. Regarding the study as a whole: In TEMRA cells and active patients, CD8+ clonal expansion in Susac reached its peak.

The CDR3 contains 15 residues. Germline V gene data show CDR1 as SGHNT and CDR2 as YYREEE (reference sequence). V was clipped by 4 bases and J by 3 bases, with 17 bases between them. Concerning this clonotype itself: Its antigen is unidentified.

Sequencing of TCR beta was performed on blood CD8+ T cells and on blood CD4+ T cells. A quantity of roughly 0.5 to 1 ug RNA underwent reverse transcription using random hexamers. The method of amplification for TCR beta CDR3 was immunoSEQ multiplex PCR, covering 54 Vbeta and 13 Jbeta. In TCRdb, the immunoSEQ multiplex PCR reads were re-called with MiXCR into one record per CDR3 protein. The sample includes around 80,000 distinct CDR3 sequences, 85% to 95% of them seen just once. The chain links TRBV5-4 to TRBJ2-7; D remains unclear. The specimen was CD8+ T cells from PBMCs. The sequence was collected from a human donor with Susac syndrome. The CDR3 nucleotides read TGTGCCAGCAGCCAAATGCCGGCACCTGGCTACGAGCAGTACTTC. Encoded protein: CASSQMPAPGYEQYF.